This section outlines one TCR beta chain sequence together with its context. What it binds is unknown. The CDR3 length is 16 residues. CDR1 and CDR2 (germline): DFQATT, SNEGSKA (reference sequence). V gave up 3 bases and J gave up 6 bases, with 21 bases separating them. This sample's TCRbeta library carried unique molecular identifier barcodes. TCRdb called the PCR reads again in MiXCR, with one record for every CDR3 protein. The sample records about 580,000 distinct CDR3 sequences, around 27% being singletons. These data are taken from a study of T-cell reconstitution after alpha-beta-depleted transplantation in children. Study-wide results and caveats: T-cell counts and diversity at one year post-transplant came mainly from newly produced T cells. The study traced high day-60 TCRbeta diversity in some patients to surviving recipient T cells and thymic progenitors. Several hundred rapidly expanded clones from non-depleted graft cells reportedly supplied alpha-beta T cells about two months post-transplant.

The TCR was taken from a boy under three years old with Wiskott-Aldrich syndrome, due to receive a stem cell transplant. Sequencing used PBMCs, obtained before TCRalphabeta/CD19-depleted stem cell transplant. The J gene is TRBJ2-1, the V gene TRBV20-1; TRBD1 is a possible D gene (6 bases). CDR3 sequence (DNA): TGCAGTGCTAGTTTATGGGGACATGGCAGGGGCAATGAGCAGTTCTTC. Translating gives CSASLWGHGRGNEQFF.